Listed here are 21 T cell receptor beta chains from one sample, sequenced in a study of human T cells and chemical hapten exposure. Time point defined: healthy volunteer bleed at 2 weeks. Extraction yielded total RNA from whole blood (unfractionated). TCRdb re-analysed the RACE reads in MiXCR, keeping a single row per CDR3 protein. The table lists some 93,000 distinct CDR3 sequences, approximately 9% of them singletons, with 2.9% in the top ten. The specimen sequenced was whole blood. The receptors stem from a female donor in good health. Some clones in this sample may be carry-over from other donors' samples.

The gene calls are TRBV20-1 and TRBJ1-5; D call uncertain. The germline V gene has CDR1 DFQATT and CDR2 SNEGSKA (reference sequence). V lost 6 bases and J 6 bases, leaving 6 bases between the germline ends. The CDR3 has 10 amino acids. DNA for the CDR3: TGCAGTGCCGGGAGTCAGCCCCAGCATTTT. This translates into CSAGSQPQHF.

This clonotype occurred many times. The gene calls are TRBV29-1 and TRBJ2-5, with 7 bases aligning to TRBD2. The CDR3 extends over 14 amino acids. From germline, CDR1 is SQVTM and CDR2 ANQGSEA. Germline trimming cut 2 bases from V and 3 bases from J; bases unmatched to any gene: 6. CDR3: CSVEIAGGEETQYF. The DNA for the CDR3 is TGCAGCGTTGAAATAGCGGGTGGGGAAGAGACCCAGTACTTC.

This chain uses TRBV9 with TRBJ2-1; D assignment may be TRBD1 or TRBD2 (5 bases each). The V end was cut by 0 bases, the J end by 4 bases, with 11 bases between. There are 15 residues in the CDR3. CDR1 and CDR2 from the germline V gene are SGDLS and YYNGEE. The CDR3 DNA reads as TGTGCCAGCAGCGTAGAGGGGACCCCGTACAATGAGCAGTTCTTC. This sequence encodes CASSVEGTPYNEQFF. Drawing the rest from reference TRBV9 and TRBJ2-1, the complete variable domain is DSGVTQTPKHLITATGQRVTLRCSPRSGDLSVYWYQQSLDQGLQFLIQYYNGEERAKGNILERFSAQQFPDLHSELNLSSLELGDSALYFCASSVEGTPYNEQFFGPGTRLTVL.

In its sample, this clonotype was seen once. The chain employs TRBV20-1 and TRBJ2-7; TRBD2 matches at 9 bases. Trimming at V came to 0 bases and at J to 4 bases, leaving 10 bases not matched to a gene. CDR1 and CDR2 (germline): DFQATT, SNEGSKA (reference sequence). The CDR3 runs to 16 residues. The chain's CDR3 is CSARDRPSGKIYEQYF. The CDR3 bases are TGCAGTGCTAGAGATAGGCCTAGCGGGAAGATATACGAGCAGTACTTC.

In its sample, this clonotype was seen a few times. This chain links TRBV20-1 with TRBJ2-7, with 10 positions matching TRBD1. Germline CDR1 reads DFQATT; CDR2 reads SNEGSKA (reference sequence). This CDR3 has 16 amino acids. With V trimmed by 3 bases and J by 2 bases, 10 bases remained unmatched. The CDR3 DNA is TGCAGTGCTAGTCCTAGCCAGGGACAGGGGCCCTACGAGCAGTACTTC. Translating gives CSASPSQGQGPYEQYF.

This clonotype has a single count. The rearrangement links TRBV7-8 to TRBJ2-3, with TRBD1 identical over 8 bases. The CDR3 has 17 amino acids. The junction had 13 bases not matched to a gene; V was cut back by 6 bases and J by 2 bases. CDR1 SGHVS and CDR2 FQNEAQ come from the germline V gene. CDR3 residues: CASSRGTGYEHTDTQYF. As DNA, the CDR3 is TGTGCCAGCAGTCGTGGGACAGGCTATGAACACACAGATACGCAGTATTTT.

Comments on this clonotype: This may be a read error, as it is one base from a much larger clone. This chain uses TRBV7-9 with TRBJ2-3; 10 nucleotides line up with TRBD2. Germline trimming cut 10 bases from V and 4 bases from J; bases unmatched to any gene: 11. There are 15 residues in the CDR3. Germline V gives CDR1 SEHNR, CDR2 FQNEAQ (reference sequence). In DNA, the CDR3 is TGTGCCAACAGTGGTCTAGCGGGAGTCTCAGATACGCAGTATTTT. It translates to CANSGLAGVSDTQYF.

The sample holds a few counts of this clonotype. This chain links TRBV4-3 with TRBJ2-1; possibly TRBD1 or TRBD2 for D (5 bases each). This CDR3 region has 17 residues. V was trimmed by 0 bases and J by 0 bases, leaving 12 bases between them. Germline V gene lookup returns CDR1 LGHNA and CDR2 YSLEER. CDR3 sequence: CASSQEPEGSSYNEQFF. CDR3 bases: TGCGCCAGCAGCCAAGAACCAGAGGGGAGCTCCTACAATGAGCAGTTCTTC.

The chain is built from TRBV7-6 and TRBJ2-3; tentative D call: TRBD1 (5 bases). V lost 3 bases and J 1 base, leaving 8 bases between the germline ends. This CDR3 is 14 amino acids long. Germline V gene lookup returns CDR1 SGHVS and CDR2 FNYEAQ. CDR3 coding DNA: TGTGCCAGCAGCTTGCAGGGTGGCACAGATACGCAGTATTTT. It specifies CASSLQGGTDTQYF.

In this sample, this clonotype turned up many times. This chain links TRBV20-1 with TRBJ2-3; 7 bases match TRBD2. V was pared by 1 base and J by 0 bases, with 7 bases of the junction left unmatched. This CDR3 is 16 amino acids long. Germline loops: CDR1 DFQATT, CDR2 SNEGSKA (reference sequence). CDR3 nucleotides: TGCAGTGCTAGAGGTCTCGGCGGGAGAAGCACAGATACGCAGTATTTT. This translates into CSARGLGGRSTDTQYF.

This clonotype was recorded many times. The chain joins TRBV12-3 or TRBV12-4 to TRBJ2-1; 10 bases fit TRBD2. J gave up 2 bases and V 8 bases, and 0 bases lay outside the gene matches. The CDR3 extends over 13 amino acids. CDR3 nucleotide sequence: TGTGCCAGCCTAGCGGGAGCCTACAATGAGCAGTTCTTC. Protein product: CASLAGAYNEQFF.

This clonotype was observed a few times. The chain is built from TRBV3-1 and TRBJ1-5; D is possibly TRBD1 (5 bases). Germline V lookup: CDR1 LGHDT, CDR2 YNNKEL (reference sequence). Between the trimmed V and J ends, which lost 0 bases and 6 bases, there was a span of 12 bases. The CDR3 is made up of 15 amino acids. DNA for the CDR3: TGTGCCAGCAGCCAAGATCCGGCAGGGAGTCAGCCCCAGCATTTT. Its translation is CASSQDPAGSQPQHF. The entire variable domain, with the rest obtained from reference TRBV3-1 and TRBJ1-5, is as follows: DTAVSQTPKYLVTQMGNDKSIKCEQNLGHDTMYWYKQDSKKFLKIMFSYNNKELIINETVPNRFSPKSPDKAHLNLHINSLELGDSAVYFCASSQDPAGSQPQHFGDGTRLSIL.

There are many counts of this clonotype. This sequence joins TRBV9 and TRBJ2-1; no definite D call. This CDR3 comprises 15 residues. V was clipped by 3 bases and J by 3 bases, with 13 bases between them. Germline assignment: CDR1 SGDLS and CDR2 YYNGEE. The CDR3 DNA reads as TGTGCCAGCAGCGGGGCAATGGGTGACTACAATGAGCAGTTCTTC. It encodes CASSGAMGDYNEQFF.

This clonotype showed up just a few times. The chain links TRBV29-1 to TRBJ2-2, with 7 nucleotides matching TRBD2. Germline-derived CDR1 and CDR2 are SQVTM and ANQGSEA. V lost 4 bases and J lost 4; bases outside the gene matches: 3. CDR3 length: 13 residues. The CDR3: CSVAWEGTGELFF. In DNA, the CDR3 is TGCAGCGTTGCCTGGGAGGGCACCGGGGAGCTGTTTTTT.

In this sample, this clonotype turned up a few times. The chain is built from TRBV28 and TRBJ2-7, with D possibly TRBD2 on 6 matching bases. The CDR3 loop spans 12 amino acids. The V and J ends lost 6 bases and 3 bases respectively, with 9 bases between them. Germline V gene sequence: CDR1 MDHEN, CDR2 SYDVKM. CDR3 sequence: CASRPGVYEQYF. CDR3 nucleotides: TGTGCCAGCAGACCGGGGGTCTACGAGCAGTACTTC.

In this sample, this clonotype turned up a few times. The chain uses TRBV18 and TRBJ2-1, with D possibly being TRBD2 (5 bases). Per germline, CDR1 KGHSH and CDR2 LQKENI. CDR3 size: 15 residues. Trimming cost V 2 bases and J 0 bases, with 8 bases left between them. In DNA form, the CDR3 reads TGTGCCAGCTCACCAGGGAGACCCTCCTACAATGAGCAGTTCTTC. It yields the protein CASSPGRPSYNEQFF.

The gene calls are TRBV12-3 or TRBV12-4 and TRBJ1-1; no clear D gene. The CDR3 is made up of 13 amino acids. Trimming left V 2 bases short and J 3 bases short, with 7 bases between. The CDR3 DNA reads TGTGCCAGCAGTTTAATCGGGGACACTGAAGCTTTCTTT. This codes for CASSLIGDTEAFF.

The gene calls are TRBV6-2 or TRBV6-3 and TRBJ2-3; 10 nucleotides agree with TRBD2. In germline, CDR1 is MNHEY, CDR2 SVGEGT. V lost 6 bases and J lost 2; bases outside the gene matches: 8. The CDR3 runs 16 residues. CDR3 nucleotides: TGTGCCAGCAGCCCCTGGGGGACTAGCGACACAGATACGCAGTATTTT. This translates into CASSPWGTSDTDTQYF.

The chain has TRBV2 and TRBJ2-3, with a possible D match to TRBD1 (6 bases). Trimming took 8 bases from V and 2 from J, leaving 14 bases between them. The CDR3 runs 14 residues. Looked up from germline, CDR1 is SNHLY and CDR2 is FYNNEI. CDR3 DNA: TGTGCCAGCCTTAGGGGGTCCTACACAGATACGCAGTATTTT. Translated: CASLRGSYTDTQYF.

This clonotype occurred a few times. The CDR3 sequence: CASSGVRRLNTEAFF. As DNA, the CDR3 is TGTGCCAGCAGTGGGGTGAGGAGGCTGAACACTGAAGCTTTCTTT. The chain joins TRBV2 to TRBJ1-1; unclear D gene. V dropped 4 bases and J dropped 0 bases, with 12 bases sitting between them. Germline V gene data show CDR1 as SNHLY and CDR2 as FYNNEI. This CDR3 region has 15 residues.

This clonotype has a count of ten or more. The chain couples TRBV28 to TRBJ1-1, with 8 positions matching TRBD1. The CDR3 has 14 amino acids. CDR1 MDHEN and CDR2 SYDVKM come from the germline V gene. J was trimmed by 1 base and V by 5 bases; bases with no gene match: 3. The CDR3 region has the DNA TGTGCCAGCAGTCCTGGGACAGGGAACACTGAAGCTTTCTTT. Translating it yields CASSPGTGNTEAFF. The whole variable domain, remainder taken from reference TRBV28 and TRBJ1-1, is DVKVTQSSRYLVKRTGEKVFLECVQDMDHENMFWYRQDPGLGLRLIYFSYDVKMKEKGDIPEGYSVSREKKERFSLILESASTNQTSMYLCASSPGTGNTEAFFGQGTRLTVV.